This passage covers 27 T cell receptor beta chains from one sample sequenced in a study of vaccination effects on CD4 cells after COVID-19. Their specific antigens are unknown. The protocol was immunoSEQ multiplex PCR, while the TCRdb copy is restricted to in-frame clones and leaves out a portion. The repertoire has under 70,000 clones, more than 65% of them found once; the top ten carry around 5.5%. Ahead of sequencing, the ViraFEST assay grew antigen-specific CD4+ T cells using viral peptide pools. Culture lasted around eleven days before CD4+ T cell isolation. According to PCR results, the person was infected with SARS-CoV-2 between March and December 2020. Sequences were derived from CD4+ T cells from PBMCs cultured with HIV peptides, sampled before COVID-19 vaccination. Sample subset: HIV-1 Nef peptide pool negative control/reference culture. These receptors were collected from a human donor who had a prior SARS-CoV-2 infection.

The V gene is TRBV5-4, the J gene TRBJ2-1; 9 bases are shared with TRBD2. J was trimmed by 5 bases and V by 3 bases; bases with no gene match: 6. The CDR3 loop spans 15 amino acids. Per germline, CDR1 SGHNT and CDR2 YYREEE (reference sequence). As DNA, the CDR3 is TGTGCCAGCAGCTCCGGACTAGCGCAACACAATGAGCAGTTCTTC. It specifies CASSSGLAQHNEQFF.

This clone came up a few times. The chain couples TRBV7-2 to TRBJ2-1; possible D gene TRBD2, 6 bases. V was pared by 1 base and J by 5 bases, with 12 bases between. Germline CDR1 SGHTA, CDR2 FQGNSA. The CDR3 is 15 residues long. CDR3 sequence: CASSLGPSDNNEQFF. CDR3 nucleotides: TGTGCCAGCAGCTTAGGTCCTAGCGATAACAATGAGCAGTTCTTC. Full variable domain (missing parts from reference TRBV7-2 and TRBJ2-1): GAGVSQSPSNKVTEKGKDVELRCDPISGHTALYWYRQSLGQGLEFLIYFQGNSAPDKSGLPSDRFSAERTGGSVSTLTIQRTQQEDSAVYLCASSLGPSDNNEQFFGPGTRLTVL.

This clone was seen once. V is TRBV11-3 and J is TRBJ1-1, with 7 bases lining up with TRBD1. The CDR3 is 14 residues long. Unmatched junction bases numbered 7, after V lost 4 bases and J lost 5 bases. The germline V gene has CDR1 SGHNT and CDR2 YENEEA. CDR3 DNA sequence: TGTGCCAGCAGCTCAACCCCAGGGGGAACTGAAGCTTTCTTT. As protein: CASSSTPGGTEAFF.

In its sample, this clone was seen once. The J gene is TRBJ1-1, the V gene TRBV20-1; no reliable D call. Germline CDR1 DFQATT, CDR2 SNEGSKA (reference sequence). CDR3 length: 14 residues. Trimming removed 3 bases at V and 0 bases at J, with 11 bases between. CDR3 residues: CSASFAWMNTEAFF. The CDR3 DNA is TGCAGTGCTAGTTTTGCGTGGATGAACACTGAAGCTTTCTTT.

This chain connects TRBV24-1 to TRBJ2-3, with TRBD1 as a possible D gene (6 bases). Per the germline V gene, CDR1 is KGHDR and CDR2 is SFDVKD. The CDR3 runs to 13 residues. Trimming took 2 bases from V and 6 from J, leaving 8 bases between them. The CDR3 protein is CATSDYRVDTQYF. The CDR3 nucleotides are TGTGCCACCAGTGATTACAGGGTTGATACGCAGTATTTT.

The chain joins TRBV15 to TRBJ1-1; TRBD1 might be the D (5 bases). Germline assignment: CDR1 LNHNV and CDR2 YYDKDF (reference sequence). Trimming left V 4 bases short and J 1 base short, with 13 bases between. The CDR3 runs to 15 residues. The CDR3 nucleotides read TGTGCCACCAGCAAGGGGCTGGTAGGGAACACTGAAGCTTTCTTT. Protein sequence: CATSKGLVGNTEAFF. The full variable domain, completed using reference TRBV15 and TRBJ1-1, is DAMVIQNPRYQVTQFGKPVTLSCSQTLNHNVMYWYQQKSSQAPKLLFHYYDKDFNNEADTPDNFQSRRPNTSFCFLDIRSPGLGDTAMYLCATSKGLVGNTEAFFGQGTRLTVV.

The chain has TRBV5-6 and TRBJ2-1; TRBD2 agrees at 12 bases. The CDR3 sequence is 14 residues long. V was clipped by 3 bases and J by 9 bases; unmatched bases: 4. Germline-derived CDR1 and CDR2 are SGHDT and YYEEEE. The CDR3 DNA sequence: TGTGCCAGCAGCTCCGGGACTAGCGGGCTTGAGCAGTTCTTC. Translated, it gives CASSSGTSGLEQFF.

The genes are TRBV6-5 and TRBJ2-3, with 11 bases lining up with TRBD2. Germline V gene lookup returns CDR1 MNHEY and CDR2 SVGAGI. V gave up 6 bases and J gave up 2 bases; unmatched junction bases: 4. This CDR3 is 15 amino acids long. The CDR3 DNA reads TGTGCCAGCAGGGGACTAGCGGTTCTCACAGATACGCAGTATTTT. Its translation is CASRGLAVLTDTQYF.

This rearrangement joins TRBV3-1 (or the pseudogene TRBV3-2) to TRBJ1-2; a weak D match, TRBD1 (6 bases). CDR3 length: 13 amino acids. Germline loops: CDR1 LGHDT, CDR2 YNNKEL (reference sequence). V lost 4 bases, J lost 5 bases, and 11 bases lay in between. CDR3 in amino acids: CASSPRQAYGYTF. Here the CDR3 DNA reads TGTGCCAGCAGCCCGAGACAGGCGTATGGCTACACCTTC.

Only a few counts were recorded for this clone. The chain combines TRBV2 with TRBJ2-5; 15 bases align to TRBD2. J lost 5 bases, V lost 4 bases, and 5 bases had no gene match. In germline, CDR1 is SNHLY, CDR2 FYNNEI. The CDR3 contains 16 residues. For the CDR3, the DNA is TGTGCCAGCAGTGGGACTAGCGGGGGGGCCGGCGAGACCCAGTACTTC. This sequence encodes CASSGTSGGAGETQYF.

The chain uses TRBV29-1 and TRBJ1-5; D possibly corresponds to TRBD1 (5 bases). Looked up from germline, CDR1 is SQVTM and CDR2 is ANQGSEA. V gave up 1 base and J gave up 7 bases, with 11 bases separating them. CDR3 length: 13 residues. CDR3: CSVEVGVGQPQHF. CDR3 sequence (DNA): TGCAGCGTTGAAGTGGGGGTCGGCCAGCCCCAGCATTTT.

The gene calls are TRBV4-1 and TRBJ1-2; D gene uncertain. V was trimmed by 4 bases and J by 4 bases, leaving 13 bases between them. This CDR3 has 14 residues. CDR1 MGHRA and CDR2 YSYEKL come from the germline V gene. CDR3 coding DNA: TGCGCCAGCAGCCCCCGGCAGGAGTCCTATGGCTACACCTTC. It translates to CASSPRQESYGYTF.

The genes are TRBV12-2 and TRBJ2-2. TRBV12-2 represents a pseudogene. The CDR3 loop spans 16 amino acids. The CDR3 region is CASRFGVFANTGELFF. CDR3 in DNA: TGTGCAAGTCGCTTTGGGGTATTCGCGAACACCGGGGAGCTGTTTTTT.

This chain links TRBV7-9 with TRBJ1-5, with 7 bases fitting TRBD1. With 5 bases clipped from V and 4 bases from J, the junction kept 2 bases outside the gene matches. CDR3 size: 13 residues. The germline gives CDR1 SEHNR, CDR2 FQNEAQ (reference sequence). The DNA for the CDR3 is TGTGCCAGCAGCGGACAGGAAAATCAGCCCCAGCATTTT. It translates to CASSGQENQPQHF.

This chain links TRBV12-3 or TRBV12-4 with TRBJ2-2, with D unclear. V gave up 5 bases and J gave up 6 bases, with 1 base separating them. This CDR3 has 10 amino acids. This CDR3 reads CASSPGELFF. CDR3 DNA sequence: TGTGCCAGCAGTCCCGGGGAGCTGTTTTTT.

This clone occurred a few times. V usage is TRBV3-1 (or the pseudogene TRBV3-2) and J usage is TRBJ2-7; D is uncertain. The CDR3 runs 12 residues. Germline V gene lookup returns CDR1 LGHDT and CDR2 YNNKEL (reference sequence). With 3 bases removed from V and 3 bases from J, the gap between germline ends came to 6 bases. The CDR3 nucleotides read TGTGCCAGCAGCCATCGGCGCTACGAGCAGTACTTC. Translation: CASSHRRYEQYF.

This chain links TRBV27 with TRBJ2-1; D is uncertain. Between the trimmed V and J ends, which lost 3 bases and 10 bases, there was a span of 19 bases. The CDR3 is 15 amino acids. Germline CDR1 MNHEY, CDR2 SMNVEV (reference sequence). Here the CDR3 DNA reads TGTGCCAGCAGTTTCTCAGGCCCTCGGAGTGGAGAGCAGTTCTTC. Translated, it gives CASSFSGPRSGEQFF.

This clone was picked up a small number of times. V usage is TRBV18 and J usage is TRBJ1-2; D gene unclear. Germline lookup yields CDR1 KGHSH and CDR2 LQKENI. V was trimmed by 5 bases and J by 5 bases, leaving 18 bases between them. The CDR3 runs to 15 residues. CDR3: CASSSQNAASYGYTF. CDR3 DNA: TGTGCCAGCTCATCGCAGAATGCCGCGTCTTATGGCTACACCTTC. Full variable domain (remainder filled in from reference TRBV18 and TRBJ1-2): NAGVMQNPRHLVRRRGQEARLRCSPMKGHSHVYWYRQLPEEGLKFMVYLQKENIIDESGMPKERFSAEFPKEGPSILRIQQVVRGDSAAYFCASSSQNAASYGYTFGSGTRLTVV.

The chain employs TRBV7-8 and TRBJ2-2; 12 positions agree with TRBD2. V trimming: 5 bases; J trimming: 6 bases; junction bases outside the gene matches: 13. The CDR3 has 18 residues. In germline, CDR1 is SGHVS, CDR2 FQNEAQ. CDR3 nucleotide sequence: TGTGCCAGCAGCGCCCGGTCCCTAGCGGGAGGGCCCCCCGGGGAGCTGTTTTTT. Residues: CASSARSLAGGPPGELFF.

The V gene is TRBV6-6, the J gene TRBJ1-1, with D possibly TRBD1 on 5 matching bases. The V gene lost 2 bases and the J gene lost 1 base, with 14 bases spanning the gap. The CDR3 has 16 residues. Germline V CDR1 and CDR2: MNHNY, SVGAGI (reference sequence). CDR3 sequence (DNA): TGTGCCAGCAGTTACCCCCCGGGACGGAGGAACACTGAAGCTTTCTTT. Protein sequence: CASSYPPGRRNTEAFF.

This sequence joins TRBV9 and TRBJ2-1, with a possible D match to TRBD2 (5 bases). From germline, CDR1 is SGDLS and CDR2 YYNGEE. This CDR3 is 13 amino acids long. V gave up 0 bases and J gave up 10 bases, with 11 bases separating them. The CDR3 here is CASSVGRVGEQFF. The CDR3 nucleotides read TGTGCCAGCAGCGTAGGGCGGGTCGGAGAGCAGTTCTTC.

This chain uses TRBV24-1 with TRBJ2-2, with TRBD2 identical over 7 bases. Germline trimming cut 3 bases from V and 5 bases from J; bases unmatched to any gene: 8. Looked up from germline, CDR1 is KGHDR and CDR2 is SFDVKD. The CDR3 runs to 16 residues. CDR3 amino acids: CATSDRPSGATGELFF. The CDR3 nucleotides read TGTGCCACCAGTGATAGGCCTAGCGGAGCGACCGGGGAGCTGTTTTTT.

This clone was observed once. The chain carries TRBV5-1 and TRBJ2-5; 7 bases match TRBD2. The germline V gene has CDR1 SGHRS and CDR2 YFSETQ. The CDR3 extends over 16 amino acids. Trimming took 0 bases from V and 2 from J; bases not matched to a gene: 7. The CDR3 spells CASSLGRASGQETQYF. The CDR3 bases are TGCGCCAGCAGCTTGGGGCGGGCTAGCGGTCAAGAGACCCAGTACTTC.

This clone has a handful of counts. The chain uses TRBV21-1 and TRBJ1-6; the table's D call of TRBD1 was not tested on the DNA. TRBV21-1 is assigned pseudogene status. The CDR3 extends over 21 amino acids. CDR3 amino acids: CASSRNQINRDREFYNSPLHF. Here the CDR3 DNA reads TGTGCCAGCAGCAGGAACCAAATAAACCGGGACAGGGAATTTTATAATTCACCCCTCCACTTT.

The gene calls are TRBV20-1 and TRBJ1-5, with 8 bases identical to TRBD1. V shed 6 bases, J shed 2 bases, and the junction held 9 bases outside the gene matches. From germline, CDR1 is DFQATT and CDR2 SNEGSKA (reference sequence). This CDR3 contains 15 residues. This CDR3 reads CSASQGAWGNQPQHF. The CDR3 nucleotides read TGCAGTGCAAGTCAGGGGGCTTGGGGCAATCAGCCCCAGCATTTT.

This chain links TRBV6-6 with TRBJ2-3; D gene uncertain. Germline V gene lookup returns CDR1 MNHNY and CDR2 SVGAGI (reference sequence). This CDR3 is 14 amino acids long. Trimming cost V 6 bases and J 0 bases, with 10 bases left between them. In DNA form, the CDR3 reads TGTGCCAGCAGACCGACTCTGAGCACAGATACGCAGTATTTT. Its protein is CASRPTLSTDTQYF.

A few counts support this clone. The V gene is TRBV5-3, the J gene TRBJ2-6; tentatively, D is TRBD1 (6 bases). TRBV5-3 is given ORF status, its function remaining uncertain. This CDR3 has 16 amino acids. V was cut by 4 bases and J by 0 bases, with 11 bases left in between. The CDR3 spells CARSLGQSSGANVLTF. CDR3 DNA: TGTGCCAGAAGCCTAGGACAGAGCTCTGGGGCCAACGTCCTGACTTTC.